Below, one TCR beta chain is given with its context. The entry originates in a study of T cell repertoires in aging, cancer and after chemotherapy. TCR beta rearrangements were amplified from peripheral blood genomic DNA. TRB rearrangements spanning V, D and J were amplified using mixed TRB-A/B primers. TCRdb reprocessed the multiplex PCR reads with MiXCR, giving one entry per CDR3 protein. In the table there are about 11,000 distinct CDR3 sequences, around 42% of which are singletons. This CDR3 spans 10 amino acids. The V end lost 4 bases, the J end lost 5 bases, and 0 bases lay between the germline ends. Germline values: CDR1 MDHEN, CDR2 SYDVKM.

The sample comprised blood. This chain joins TRBV28 and TRBJ2-1, with D unresolved. This clonotype was sampled from a human donor in good health. The CDR3 is CASSYNEQFF. The CDR3 region has the DNA TGTGCCAGCAGTTACAATGAGCAGTTCTTC. Variable domain in full (rest from reference TRBV28 and TRBJ2-1): DVKVTQSSRYLVKRTGEKVFLECVQDMDHENMFWYRQDPGLGLRLIYFSYDVKMKEKGDIPEGYSVSREKKERFSLILESASTNQTSMYLCASSYNEQFFGPGTRLTVL.